Listed here are 7 T cell receptor beta chains from one sample, sequenced in a study of OX40 agonist ivuxolimab in advanced cancers. The method was immunoSEQ multiplex PCR; TCRdb's version includes in-frame clones alone and lacks a portion of them. Of about 70,000 clones in the sample, roughly nine tenths were seen once. The sequencing used CD4+ or CD8+ T cells sorted from blood, collected in a trial of the OX40 agonist ivuxolimab. These receptor sequences come from an adult with an advanced solid tumor such as melanoma, head and neck, liver or kidney cancer.

The chain couples TRBV6-5 to TRBJ1-1; no clear D. Trimming left V 6 bases short and J 7 bases short, with 12 bases between. This CDR3 is built from 12 residues. CDR1 is MNHEY and CDR2 is SVGAGI in the germline V gene. In DNA form, the CDR3 reads TGTGCCAGCAGCCCCGGGGTTGGTGAAGCTTTCTTT. Protein: CASSPGVGEAFF.

For the CDR3, the DNA is TGTGCCAGTAGTATAGGGACGCTCAACAATGAGCAGTTCTTC. As protein: CASSIGTLNNEQFF. The chain carries TRBV19 and TRBJ2-1, with no clear D. CDR1 and CDR2 (germline): LNHDA, SQIVND (reference sequence). Trimming stripped 1 base from V and 5 bases from J, with 9 bases between. The CDR3 is 14 amino acids.

The rearrangement joins TRBV7-2 to TRBJ2-7; 7 bases align to TRBD1. Germline values: CDR1 SGHTA, CDR2 FQGNSA. V was clipped by 2 bases and J by 0 bases; unmatched bases: 4. The CDR3 contains 15 residues. CDR3: CASSLRTGLSYEQYF. The CDR3 nucleotides read TGTGCCAGCAGCTTAAGGACAGGCCTCTCCTACGAGCAGTACTTC. Looking up the rest from reference TRBV7-2 and TRBJ2-7 gives the full variable domain: GAGVSQSPSNKVTEKGKDVELRCDPISGHTALYWYRQSLGQGLEFLIYFQGNSAPDKSGLPSDRFSAERTGGSVSTLTIQRTQQEDSAVYLCASSLRTGLSYEQYFGPGTRLTVT.

The gene calls are TRBV6-5 and TRBJ1-2; D is undetermined. Germline V gene data show CDR1 as MNHEY and CDR2 as SVGAGI. Trimming cost V 6 bases and J 1 base, with 12 bases left between them. CDR3 length: 14 residues. The DNA of the CDR3 is TGTGCCAGCAGAGAGACACAGATTAACTATGGCTACACCTTC. Translated: CASRETQINYGYTF.

The chain couples TRBV19 to TRBJ2-7, with D perhaps matching TRBD2 (7 bases). Germline V gene lookup returns CDR1 LNHDA and CDR2 SQIVND (reference sequence). V was clipped by 4 bases and J by 2 bases, with 12 bases between them. The CDR3 consists of 14 residues. This CDR3 reads CASSTSGGPYEQYF. The CDR3 DNA is TGTGCCAGTAGTACGTCCGGGGGGCCCTACGAGCAGTACTTC.

This chain uses TRBV5-4 with TRBJ2-7; the D is unclear. The CDR3 sequence is 14 residues long. Germline values: CDR1 SGHNT, CDR2 YYREEE (reference sequence). V lost 4 bases and J 0 bases, leaving 11 bases between the germline ends. Written as DNA, the CDR3 is TGTGCCAGCAGCGACCCACCCCGCTCCTACGAGCAGTACTTC. Encoded protein: CASSDPPRSYEQYF.

This sequence joins TRBV19 and TRBJ1-1, with D perhaps matching TRBD1 (5 bases). The ends were cut back, 3 bases at V and 4 bases at J, with 15 bases in the middle. This CDR3 region has 15 residues. Germline V gives CDR1 LNHDA, CDR2 SQIVND (reference sequence). The CDR3 nucleotides read TGTGCCAGTAGTATGTCGTCAGGGAGGAGCACTGAAGCTTTCTTT. Protein product: CASSMSSGRSTEAFF.